A selection of T cell receptor beta chains follows, all from one sample in a study of T cells in Graves' hyperthyroidism and ophthalmopathy. TCRdb passed the multiplex PCR reads through MiXCR, listing each CDR3 protein once. The table lists 400,000 or so distinct CDR3 sequences, around 15% of them singletons. Sequenced sample: blood. These TCRs come from a woman in her 30s with Graves' ophthalmopathy. CDR3s include the opening cysteine and the closing phenylalanine or tryptophan. The D gene is left open where the match is weak.

TRBV20-1	TRBJ2-1	TRBD1	CSATTGVSSYNEQFF
TRBV6-2/TRBV6-3	TRBJ2-1	TRBD2	CASTLRGGTYEQFF
TRBV3-1	TRBJ2-1	NA	CASSQDEGEQFF
TRBV6-1	TRBJ1-6	TRBD1	CASSQAGQGTTPLHF
TRBV6-1	TRBJ1-2	NA	CASHGRLWGYTF
TRBV7-2	TRBJ1-6	NA	CASSPAVINSPLHF
TRBV5-1	TRBJ2-1	TRBD1	CASSLALRQGLIDEQFF
TRBV28	TRBJ1-5	NA	CASTDLRNQPQHF
TRBV18	TRBJ2-1	NA	CASSPTRSYSEQFF
TRBV9	TRBJ2-7	NA	CASSISHRDEQYF
TRBV6-2/TRBV6-3	TRBJ2-1	NA	CASSYPGSNEQFF
TRBV5-5	TRBJ2-7	NA	CASSFNIRNEQYF
TRBV14	TRBJ2-7	NA	CASSHKGTPTYEQYF
TRBV7-2	TRBJ1-1	NA	CASSLGNNRVAFF
TRBV28	TRBJ1-6	NA	CASSFGPGKYINSPLHF
TRBV6-1	TRBJ1-1	NA	CASGPGRVNTEAFF
TRBV10-3	TRBJ1-1	NA	CAISDLGRETEAFF
TRBV4-2	TRBJ2-4	TRBD2	CASSQELAGGANIQYF
TRBV20-1	TRBJ1-5	NA	CSAGTGSEKNQPQHF
TRBV5-1	TRBJ2-1	NA	CASSLALGLSYNEQFF
TRBV5-4	TRBJ2-7	NA	CASSAEDSTYEQYF
TRBV20-1	TRBJ1-2	NA	CSARDRGGARVEAYGYTF
TRBV9	TRBJ2-1	NA	CASSVGGVDEQFF
TRBV9	TRBJ2-6	NA	CASSVEGTSSSGANVLTF
TRBV4-1	TRBJ2-3	NA	CASSQSVGLGADTQYF
TRBV4-1	TRBJ1-1	NA	CASGGHPPTEAFF
TRBV7-8	TRBJ1-4	NA	CASSTGTPATNEKLFF
TRBV7-2	TRBJ1-3	TRBD1	CASSLGRGLDTIYF
TRBV2	TRBJ2-3	TRBD1	CASSPGQAAADTQYF
TRBV12-3/TRBV12-4	TRBJ2-1	TRBD2	CASSPGLVAGVGENEQFF
TRBV11-2	TRBJ1-3	NA	CASSLMTGSGNTIYF
TRBV12-3/TRBV12-4	TRBJ2-7	TRBD2	CASTVAGTTFEQYF
TRBV3-1	TRBJ1-1	TRBD1	CASSQYATGPRMNTEAFF
TRBV7-9	TRBJ1-6	NA	CASSLAGNTYSPLHF
TRBV7-2	TRBJ2-4	TRBD2	CASSSGLAGGGNIQYF